Listed below are T cell receptor beta chains from one sample, sequenced in a study of blood T cell repertoires in COVID-19. Some clones are missing from TCRdb's copy, which holds only in-frame ones; the method was immunoSEQ multiplex PCR. This repertoire shows around 250,000 clones, around 84% found once; its top ten account for less than 4%. Source material: peripheral blood. The receptors stem from a woman aged 18-35 years with acute or convalescent COVID-19. Each CDR3 is given with its conserved first and last residue. The D gene is left open where the match is weak. Rows give clone size only sometimes, using once, few, many, or a class for an expanded clone.

j_call: TRBJ2-7; v_call: TRBV19; d_call: TRBD2; clone_size: NA; cdr3_nt: TGTGCCAGTAGTATCAGAAGGAGCGGGAGCCACGTCGCCTACGAGCAGTACTTC; cdr3_aa: CASSIRRSGSHVAYEQYF
j_call: TRBJ2-7; v_call: TRBV14; d_call: TRBD2; clone_size: few; cdr3_nt: TGTGCCAGCAGCCAAGAAGTAATCGCTAGCGGGATTTACGAGCAGTACTTC; cdr3_aa: CASSQEVIASGIYEQYF
j_call: TRBJ1-1; v_call: TRBV7-2; d_call: NA; clone_size: NA; cdr3_nt: TGTGCCAGCAGCTCCCATAGCGGACTCCGGCGAGCTAGCACTGAAGCTTTCTTT; cdr3_aa: CASSSHSGLRRASTEAFF
j_call: TRBJ1-2; v_call: TRBV7-2; d_call: TRBD1; clone_size: NA; cdr3_nt: TGTGCCAGCGAGCAGATATGGGGACAGGGCTACTATGGCTACACCTTC; cdr3_aa: CASEQIWGQGYYGYTF
j_call: TRBJ2-1; v_call: TRBV6-6; d_call: TRBD2; clone_size: NA; cdr3_nt: TGTGCCAGCAGTTCAACTAGCGGGAGGGCCTACAATGAGCAGTTCTTC; cdr3_aa: CASSSTSGRAYNEQFF
j_call: TRBJ2-7; v_call: TRBV5-1; d_call: NA; clone_size: NA; cdr3_nt: TGCGCCAGCAGCTTGATCCCGAGCTCCTACGAGCAGTACTTC; cdr3_aa: CASSLIPSSYEQYF
j_call: TRBJ2-1; v_call: TRBV9; d_call: TRBD2; clone_size: NA; cdr3_nt: TGTGCCAGCAGCCTGTCCAAGCGGGAGGGCCACAATGAGCAGTTCTTC; cdr3_aa: CASSLSKREGHNEQFF
j_call: TRBJ1-1; v_call: TRBV13; d_call: TRBD1; clone_size: NA; cdr3_nt: TGTGCCAGCAGCTTAGTAGGGGGGACAGGGAGCGTCCCGGAAGCTTTCTTT; cdr3_aa: CASSLVGGTGSVPEAFF
j_call: TRBJ2-1; v_call: TRBV4-2; d_call: TRBD2; clone_size: NA; cdr3_nt: TGTGCCAGCAGCCAAGCCACCGGGACTAGCAATGAGCAGTTCTTC; cdr3_aa: CASSQATGTSNEQFF
j_call: TRBJ1-1; v_call: TRBV6-5; d_call: NA; clone_size: NA; cdr3_nt: TGTGCCACCTGCCGCCAATCAGGGGTGAACACTGAAGCTTTCTTT; cdr3_aa: CATCRQSGVNTEAFF
j_call: TRBJ2-7; v_call: TRBV11-2; d_call: TRBD2; clone_size: NA; cdr3_nt: TGTGCCAGCAGCTTAGATGGTAGCGGGACATTCTACGAGCAGTACTTC; cdr3_aa: CASSLDGSGTFYEQYF
j_call: TRBJ2-3; v_call: TRBV4-2; d_call: TRBD2; clone_size: few; cdr3_nt: TGTGCCAGCAGCCAAGAGTCTAGCGGGGGAGATACGCAGTATTTT; cdr3_aa: CASSQESSGGDTQYF
j_call: TRBJ1-2; v_call: TRBV2; d_call: NA; clone_size: NA; cdr3_nt: TGTGCCAGCAGCACACAGGGTAAAAACTATGGCTACACCTTC; cdr3_aa: CASSTQGKNYGYTF
j_call: TRBJ1-1; v_call: TRBV19; d_call: TRBD1; clone_size: NA; cdr3_nt: TGTGCCAGCCGGGGGGGACAGACGCGCACTGAAGCTTTCTTT; cdr3_aa: CASRGGQTRTEAFF
j_call: TRBJ1-2; v_call: TRBV7-9; d_call: TRBD1; clone_size: NA; cdr3_nt: TGTGCCAGCAGCACGGGACAGGTCAACTATGGCTACACCTTC; cdr3_aa: CASSTGQVNYGYTF
j_call: TRBJ1-1; v_call: TRBV14; d_call: NA; clone_size: many; cdr3_nt: TGTGCCAGCAGCCCACCGCCTTGGGAGGGGATAAACACTGAAGCTTTCTTT; cdr3_aa: CASSPPPWEGINTEAFF
j_call: TRBJ1-2; v_call: TRBV29-1; d_call: TRBD1; clone_size: NA; cdr3_nt: TGCAGCGTTCCACAGGGGGGACAGGTTTTACTTACCTTC; cdr3_aa: CSVPQGGQVLLTF
j_call: TRBJ2-3; v_call: TRBV30; d_call: TRBD1; clone_size: NA; cdr3_nt: TGTGCCTGGATAAGGTCGTCGCGGACAGGGGGAGATACGCAGTATTTT; cdr3_aa: CAWIRSSRTGGDTQYF
j_call: TRBJ2-4; v_call: TRBV11-2; d_call: NA; clone_size: NA; cdr3_nt: TGTGCCAGCAGCTTAGGGCTAGAAACCATTCAGTACTTC; cdr3_aa: CASSLGLETIQYF
j_call: TRBJ2-1; v_call: TRBV2; d_call: NA; clone_size: NA; cdr3_nt: TGTGCCAGCAGTGAAATTCTAAATGAGCAGTTCTTC; cdr3_aa: CASSEILNEQFF
j_call: TRBJ2-2; v_call: TRBV19; d_call: TRBD2; clone_size: NA; cdr3_nt: TGTGCCAGCCAGTGGGATCCCGGGACTAGCGGGAGAGTGCACCTCACCGGGGAGCTGTTTTTT; cdr3_aa: CASQWDPGTSGRVHLTGELFF
j_call: TRBJ1-1; v_call: TRBV10-3; d_call: TRBD1; clone_size: NA; cdr3_nt: TGTGCCATCAGTGAGAACAGGGGGAACACTGAAGCTTTCTTT; cdr3_aa: CAISENRGNTEAFF
j_call: TRBJ1-5; v_call: TRBV7-2; d_call: TRBD1; clone_size: few; cdr3_nt: TGTGCCAGCAGCTTCGGGACAGGCAATCAGCCCCAGCATTTT; cdr3_aa: CASSFGTGNQPQHF
j_call: TRBJ2-5; v_call: TRBV5-1; d_call: TRBD2; clone_size: NA; cdr3_nt: TGCGCCAGCAGCTTACGAAGACTAGCGGGAGGGCCAAGGGAGACCCAGTACTTC; cdr3_aa: CASSLRRLAGGPRETQYF
j_call: TRBJ2-5; v_call: TRBV29-1; d_call: TRBD2; clone_size: NA; cdr3_nt: TGCAGCGTTGAGGGTGCTAGCGGGAGAATAAAGACCCAGTACTTC; cdr3_aa: CSVEGASGRIKTQYF
j_call: TRBJ2-5; v_call: TRBV7-2; d_call: TRBD2; clone_size: NA; cdr3_nt: TGTGCCAGCAGCACTAGCGGGAGGGAGACCCAGTACTTC; cdr3_aa: CASSTSGRETQYF
j_call: TRBJ2-7; v_call: TRBV3-1/TRBV3-2; d_call: TRBD1; clone_size: NA; cdr3_nt: TGTGCCAGCAGCCGACAGGGAAACTCCTACGAGCAGTACTTC; cdr3_aa: CASSRQGNSYEQYF
j_call: TRBJ2-7; v_call: TRBV30; d_call: TRBD1; clone_size: once; cdr3_nt: TGTGCCTGGAAAGGACAGGGGAGGTACGAGCAGTACTTC; cdr3_aa: CAWKGQGRYEQYF
j_call: TRBJ2-2; v_call: TRBV25-1; d_call: TRBD1; clone_size: NA; cdr3_nt: TGTGCCAGCGGTAACAGGGGCTCGGGCACCGGGGAGCTGTTTTTT; cdr3_aa: CASGNRGSGTGELFF
j_call: TRBJ2-5; v_call: TRBV3-1/TRBV3-2; d_call: NA; clone_size: NA; cdr3_nt: TGTGCCAGCAGCGTGCGGGACTTCCAAGAGACCCAGTACTTC; cdr3_aa: CASSVRDFQETQYF
j_call: TRBJ2-5; v_call: TRBV7-2; d_call: TRBD1; clone_size: NA; cdr3_nt: TGTGCCAGCAGCTTAGTCGGTCAGGGGGTTTTGCAGACCCAGTACTTC; cdr3_aa: CASSLVGQGVLQTQYF
j_call: TRBJ1-4; v_call: TRBV6-5; d_call: NA; clone_size: NA; cdr3_nt: TGTGCCAGCAGAGATGAGGGGGTGTTGAATGAAAAACTGTTTTTT; cdr3_aa: CASRDEGVLNEKLFF
j_call: TRBJ2-2; v_call: TRBV19; d_call: TRBD2; clone_size: NA; cdr3_nt: TGTGCCAGTAGTATTGGGAGGACACCCGGTGAGACTCTAGCGGGAGGGCCCACCGGGGAGCTGTTTTTT; cdr3_aa: CASSIGRTPGETLAGGPTGELFF
j_call: TRBJ2-5; v_call: TRBV18; d_call: NA; clone_size: once; cdr3_nt: TGTGCCAGCTCACTACGACTGCAAGAGACCCAGTACTTC; cdr3_aa: CASSLRLQETQYF
j_call: TRBJ2-7; v_call: TRBV6-6; d_call: NA; clone_size: NA; cdr3_nt: TGTGCCAGCAGGAGCTCCCCCGGGTTTTCCTCCTACGAGCAGTACTTC; cdr3_aa: CASRSSPGFSSYEQYF
j_call: TRBJ1-1; v_call: TRBV29-1; d_call: TRBD1; clone_size: NA; cdr3_nt: TGCAGCGGAAACAGGGGCTTGAACACTGAAGCTTTCTTT; cdr3_aa: CSGNRGLNTEAFF